This T cell receptor beta chain originates from a study of cytomegalovirus exposure and HLA in healthy donors. This clone was observed a single time. This CDR3 is built from 13 residues. CDR1 is SGHTA, CDR2 FQGNSA, per germline. Trimming pared 5 bases from V and 6 bases from J, leaving 10 bases between. PCR used 60 Vbeta primers and 13 Jbeta primers. The protocol was immunoSEQ multiplex PCR, while the TCRdb copy is restricted to in-frame clones and leaves out a portion. The sample shows about 120,000 clones, 80% to 90% of them seen only once. The sequencing sample was made of PBMCs. This chain joins TRBV7-2 and TRBJ2-2; no reliable D call. This sequence originates from a male donor in good health and CMV-seropositive. The CDR3 region is CASSTYSAGELFF. CDR3 DNA: TGTGCCAGCAGCACCTACTCGGCCGGGGAGCTGTTTTTT.